This T cell receptor (beta chain) emerged from a study of sequential checkpoint blockade in melanoma. V lost 3 bases, J lost 8 bases, and 12 bases stayed unmatched. The CDR3 spans 16 residues. Germline CDR1 and CDR2: LNHDA and SQIVND (reference sequence). Profiling relied on immunoSEQ multiplex PCR, and the TCRdb table lists in-frame clones only, not all of them. The table records about 14,000 clones, approximately 82% of them present only once. Treatment meaning: randomized to nivolumab then ipilimumab (arm A) or the reverse (arm B). This clone was observed once. This chain connects TRBV19 to TRBJ2-2; 7 bases line up with TRBD2. The TCR comes from a human donor with melanoma. Sequencing used CD8+ T cells sorted from blood (inferred from file names), obtained from a patient given nivolumab and ipilimumab in sequence. CDR3 DNA sequence: TGTGCCAGTAGTATGTTTGCGGGGGAGCATTCAGGGGAGCTGTTTTTT. This gives the protein CASSMFAGEHSGELFF.